This entry is about one T cell receptor (beta chain). Its antigen is unknown. Looked up from germline, CDR1 is LNHNV and CDR2 is YYDKDF (reference sequence). The CDR3 length is 17 residues. V lost 2 bases to trimming and J lost 6 bases, with 22 bases between them. PCR primers comprised 60 Vbeta and 13 Jbeta primers. TCRdb's table, derived via immunoSEQ multiplex PCR, lists solely in-frame clones and lacks some. Of approximately 190,000 clones detected, roughly 82% appear once; the ten largest clones hold around 2.5%. This record comes from a study of cytomegalovirus exposure and HLA in healthy donors. The study's findings and limits: An apparent linkage of common viral pathogens to several of the most significant clusters emerged in a later analysis.

Healthy donors of bone marrow made up the group. The receptor comes from a woman between 45 and 65 years old in good health and CMV-seropositive. The rearrangement uses TRBV15 and TRBJ1-1; perhaps TRBD1 as D (5 bases). Sequencing was done on a sample of PBMCs. CDR3 nucleotide sequence: TGTGCCACCAGCAGAAAGCAGACCACAGTGACGGGGGCTGAAGCTTTCTTT. As protein: CATSRKQTTVTGAEAFF.